The text below deals with one TCR beta chain. MiXCR, run by TCRdb on the RT-PCR reads, gives a single entry per CDR3 protein. The table includes roughly 620,000 distinct CDR3 sequences, roughly 10% detected once. The data were obtained in a study of response to subunit inactivated influenza vaccine. Germline assignment: CDR1 LNHNV and CDR2 YYDKDF (reference sequence). The CDR3 is made up of 13 amino acids. V was clipped by 6 bases and J by 2 bases; unmatched bases: 1. These data also featured in a second study, about T cells expressing NK-cell markers. This second study says: Production of TCR beta cDNA relied on 5'RACE template switching with UMIs. One of eight sequenced donors was HCMV-seronegative; the other seven were seropositive. In several donors, these clonotypes also led the CD3+CD56-NKG2C+ fraction.

The sequencing used PBMCs from blood, collected on the day of vaccination. The chain joins TRBV15 to TRBJ1-5, with TRBD1 identical over 7 bases. This sequence was found in a man aged 45-65 years who received an inactivated influenza vaccine. The CDR3 here is CATRGQGNQPQHF. CDR3 nucleotides: TGTGCCACCAGAGGACAGGGCAATCAGCCCCAGCATTTT. Together with reference TRBV15 and TRBJ1-5, the CDR3 gives the full variable domain: DAMVIQNPRYQVTQFGKPVTLSCSQTLNHNVMYWYQQKSSQAPKLLFHYYDKDFNNEADTPDNFQSRRPNTSFCFLDIRSPGLGDTAMYLCATRGQGNQPQHFGDGTRLSIL.